This T cell receptor beta chain was recorded in a study of shared T cell receptors in the human thymus. Assay used: immunoSEQ multiplex PCR; TCRdb lists only in-frame clones, some missing. Of hundreds of thousands of clones listed, around 89% are singletons. The CDR3 totals 16 residues. CDR1 is SGHTA, CDR2 FQGNSA, per germline. V lost 5 bases and J lost 0; bases outside the gene matches: 9. This clone was picked up a small number of times. The same sample was also studied in work on human thymus T cells. That source adds: Thymus was obtained from resections taken during corrective heart surgery. Both thymic and peripheral blood repertoires showed apparently biased V and J usage. Unrelated people showed highly overlapping thymic repertoires, related research reported.

The clonotype originates from a boy younger than two with a congenital heart defect. V and J are TRBV7-2 and TRBJ2-5, with TRBD2 identical over 7 bases. What was sequenced was thymocytes. CDR3 nucleotides: TGTGCCAGCAGCCCCGGCAGCGGGATCGACCAAGAGACCCAGTACTTC. It yields the protein CASSPGSGIDQETQYF.